The count of the clone carrying this T cell receptor (beta chain) is one. Its antigen remains unknown. This record belongs to a study of Ad26.COV2.S vaccination and SARS-CoV-2 variants. Study-level findings and limits: Non-spike TCR breadth did not differ much between vaccine and placebo recipients. Analyses of TCR breadth and depth may have underestimated total T cell responses.

Data came from immunoSEQ multiplex PCR; TCRdb stores just in-frame clones and leaves some out. The sample contains about 350,000 clones, under 95% of which appear only once. Germline values: CDR1 MNHEY, CDR2 SVGAGI. The CDR3 is made up of 14 amino acids. V shed 5 bases and J shed 3 bases, with 13 bases lying between them. J is TRBJ1-2 and V is TRBV6-5; D perhaps matches TRBD1 (6 bases). This sequence originates from a human donor who had recovered from COVID-19. The starting material was peripheral blood, obtained after recovery from COVID-19. Written as DNA, the CDR3 is TGTGCCAGCAGTCCGCAACAGGGAGACTATGGCTACACCTTC. Protein: CASSPQQGDYGYTF.